One sample yielded the 26 T cell receptor beta chains listed below, sequenced in a study of OX40 agonist ivuxolimab in advanced cancers. The library was generated by the immunoSEQ multiplex PCR assay. In TCRdb, the immuneACCESS table is reduced to in-frame sequences with V and J assigned. These tables do not hold every clone; where another copy was compared, an unresolved V gene accounts for under half, and the others remain unexplained. In this sample the table shows about 50,000 clones, roughly 90% of which occur a single time. The ten top clones hold less than 1.3% of the sample. Specimen: CD4+ or CD8+ T cells sorted from blood, collected in a trial of the OX40 agonist ivuxolimab. Receptors were obtained from an adult with an advanced solid tumor such as melanoma, head and neck, liver or kidney cancer.

The chain uses TRBV29-1 and TRBJ2-1; D is unclear. V lost 7 bases, J lost 2 bases, and 15 bases lay in between. This CDR3 region has 14 residues. Germline assignment: CDR1 SQVTM and CDR2 ANQGSEA. The CDR3 here is CSATRLPAYNEQFF. In DNA form, the CDR3 reads TGCAGCGCGACCCGACTCCCGGCCTACAATGAGCAGTTCTTC.

This clone was seen only once. The V and J genes are TRBV6-5 and TRBJ1-1, with D possibly matching TRBD1 (5 bases). This CDR3 is built from 13 residues. V dropped 5 bases and J dropped 2 bases, with 9 bases sitting between them. The germline V gene has CDR1 MNHEY and CDR2 SVGAGI. The CDR3 spells CASSRGLNTEAFF. CDR3 DNA: TGTGCCAGCAGTAGGGGACTAAACACTGAAGCTTTCTTT.

This chain joins TRBV5-1 and TRBJ1-1, with D unclear. Per the germline V gene, CDR1 is SGHRS and CDR2 is YFSETQ. Between the trimmed V and J ends, which lost 0 bases and 0 bases, there was a span of 12 bases. This CDR3 is built from 16 residues. CDR3 DNA: TGCGCCAGCAGCTTGGTGGCGGGGAGGATGAACACTGAAGCTTTCTTT. Translation gives CASSLVAGRMNTEAFF. Together with reference TRBV5-1 and TRBJ1-1, the CDR3 gives the full variable domain: KAGVTQTPRYLIKTRGQQVTLSCSPISGHRSVSWYQQTPGQGLQFLFEYFSETQRNKGNFPGRFSGRQFSNSRSEMNVSTLELGDSALYLCASSLVAGRMNTEAFFGQGTRLTVV.

This clone occurred a few times. The chain couples TRBV5-1 to TRBJ2-1, with D unresolved. The germline V and J ends were trimmed by 4 bases and 5 bases, with 13 bases remaining between them. Germline CDR1 and CDR2: SGHRS and YFSETQ. The CDR3 contains 14 residues. CDR3 nucleotides: TGCGCCAGCAGCACCGACGGAGTTCACAATGAGCAGTTCTTC. It specifies CASSTDGVHNEQFF.

The rearrangement links TRBV5-1 to TRBJ2-7; TRBD2 aligns across 8 bases. Germline-derived CDR1 and CDR2 are SGHRS and YFSETQ. The CDR3 loop spans 15 amino acids. V gave up 4 bases and J gave up 0 bases; unmatched junction bases: 6. The CDR3 bases are TGCGCCAGCAGCAGGACCCTAGCGGGCTCCTACGAGCAGTACTTC. Amino acid sequence: CASSRTLAGSYEQYF.

The V gene is TRBV7-9, the J gene TRBJ1-1; tentative D call: TRBD1 (6 bases). Trimming took off 0 bases at V and 2 bases at J, with 13 bases between the two ends. CDR1 is SEHNR, CDR2 FQNEAQ, per germline (reference sequence). The CDR3 totals 16 residues. CDR3 sequence (DNA): TGTGCCAGCAGCTTAGCGCCCCGGACAGCTAACACTGAAGCTTTCTTT. It translates to CASSLAPRTANTEAFF.

The J gene is TRBJ1-6, the V gene TRBV2; no firm D call. The CDR3 length is 14 residues. Germline lookup yields CDR1 SNHLY and CDR2 FYNNEI. Trimming left V 1 base short and J 11 bases short, with 12 bases between. The CDR3 spells CASSEGHTVAPLHF. The DNA of the CDR3 is TGTGCCAGCAGTGAAGGACACACGGTGGCACCCCTCCACTTT.

The sample holds a few counts of this clone. V and J are TRBV12-5 and TRBJ1-1; a weak D match, TRBD1 (6 bases). Per germline, CDR1 LGHNT and CDR2 FRNRAP. The CDR3 totals 13 residues. The V and J ends lost 6 bases and 2 bases respectively, with 10 bases between them. This CDR3 reads CASGPDSNTEAFF. CDR3 DNA sequence: TGTGCTAGTGGACCGGACAGCAACACTGAAGCTTTCTTT. The entire variable domain, with the rest obtained from reference TRBV12-5 and TRBJ1-1, is as follows: DARVTQTPRHKVTEMGQEVTMRCQPILGHNTVFWYRQTMMQGLELLAYFRNRAPLDDSGMPKDRFSAEMPDATLATLKIQPSEPRDSAVYFCASGPDSNTEAFFGQGTRLTVV.

The chain links TRBV27 to TRBJ1-5; tentatively, D is TRBD1 (6 bases). CDR3 size: 15 residues. Trimming stripped 0 bases from V and 9 bases from J, with 15 bases between. The V gene's germline CDR1 is MNHEY and CDR2 SMNVEV (reference sequence). The CDR3 DNA reads TGTGCCAGCAGTTTATCGTGGACAGCCTTGTGGCCCCAGCATTTT. Translating gives CASSLSWTALWPQHF.

Comment on this clone: A much larger clone lies one base from this, so it may be a read error. The chain carries TRBV29-1 and TRBJ2-3, with TRBD2 as a possible D gene (5 bases). The CDR3 extends over 14 amino acids. V gave up 7 bases and J gave up 2 bases, with 16 bases separating them. Germline CDR1 and CDR2: SQVTM and ANQGSEA. The CDR3 is CSARRASPTDTQYF. CDR3 DNA: TGCAGCGCCAGAAGGGCTAGCCCCACAGATACGCAGTATTTT.

In the case of this clone: No conserved phenylalanine or tryptophan ends this CDR3, so it is likely a read error. It is unclear where the CDR3 begins or ends on the DNA, so no DNA is shown, and the CDR3 is as TCRdb lists it. This chain uses TRBV21-1 with TRBJ1-2. TRBV21-1 is a documented pseudogene. The CDR3 region is 13 residues in length, termini included. CDR3 sequence: CASSKGSGGEGLL.

This chain joins TRBV5-6 and TRBJ1-5; D is unclear. Germline values: CDR1 SGHDT, CDR2 YYEEEE. With 0 bases removed from V and 1 base from J, the gap between germline ends came to 2 bases. CDR3 length: 13 residues. The CDR3 coding sequence is TGTGCCAGCAGCTTGGCGAGCAATCAGCCCCAGCATTTT. It encodes CASSLASNQPQHF.

The chain links TRBV27 to TRBJ1-5; perhaps TRBD1 as D (5 bases). Between the trimmed V and J ends, which lost 6 bases and 0 bases, there was a span of 12 bases. Germline V gene data show CDR1 as MNHEY and CDR2 as SMNVEV (reference sequence). The CDR3 contains 15 residues. This chain's CDR3 is CASSRDLPSNQPQHF. CDR3 bases: TGTGCCAGCAGCAGGGACTTGCCTAGCAATCAGCCCCAGCATTTT.

Comment on this clone: One junction end disagrees with the germline gene, perhaps due to a read error. This chain connects TRBV4-2 to TRBJ2-1, with 8 positions matching TRBD2. Germline CDR1 reads LGHNA; CDR2 reads YNFKEQ. This CDR3 has 16 amino acids. The CDR3 DNA reads TGTGCCAGCAGCCAAGAGGCGGGAGGACTGTACAATGAACAGTTCTTC. Encoded protein: CASSQEAGGLYNEQFF.

This clone was observed a handful of times. The CDR3 reads CASSQDGGLGNQPQHF. The CDR3 nucleotides read TGCGCCAGCAGCCAAGACGGAGGGCTGGGCAATCAGCCCCAGCATTTT. The chain combines TRBV4-1 with TRBJ1-5; D is undetermined. V shed 0 bases and J shed 2 bases, with 11 bases lying between them. Germline V lookup: CDR1 MGHRA, CDR2 YSYEKL. The CDR3 contains 16 residues.

V usage is TRBV28 and J usage is TRBJ2-7, with D perhaps TRBD1 or TRBD2 (5 bases each). Germline V gene data show CDR1 as MDHEN and CDR2 as SYDVKM. CDR3 size: 14 residues. Trimming took 10 bases from V and 2 from J, leaving 18 bases between them. This CDR3 reads CATRVPPGPYEQYF. CDR3 DNA: TGTGCCACGAGGGTTCCCCCAGGGCCCTACGAGCAGTACTTC.

The V gene is TRBV28, the J gene TRBJ2-2; 11 nucleotides match TRBD1. This CDR3 has 15 residues. The ends lost 4 bases at V and 6 bases at J; junction bases unmatched: 4. Germline CDR1 and CDR2: MDHEN and SYDVKM. The CDR3 loop is CASSSPGQGAGELFF. The CDR3 nucleotides are TGTGCCAGCAGTTCACCGGGACAGGGGGCCGGGGAGCTGTTTTTT.

The genes are TRBV7-9 and TRBJ1-5; the D gene is possibly TRBD1 (5 bases). This CDR3 contains 14 residues. Trimming took off 4 bases at V and 8 bases at J, with 15 bases between the two ends. CDR1 is SEHNR, CDR2 FQNEAQ, per germline (reference sequence). In DNA, the CDR3 is TGTGCCAGCAGCTCCTCTATTTTGGGGGAGCCCCAGCATTTT. Residues: CASSSSILGEPQHF.

The gene calls are TRBV15 and TRBJ2-7, with TRBD2 identical over 9 bases. This CDR3 contains 15 residues. V was clipped by 5 bases and J by 2 bases; unmatched bases: 7. CDR1 is LNHNV and CDR2 is YYDKDF in the germline V gene (reference sequence). CDR3 in amino acids: CATSHSSGAPYEQYF. In DNA form, the CDR3 reads TGTGCCACCAGCCACTCTAGCGGGGCCCCCTACGAGCAGTACTTC.

The DNA for the CDR3 is TGTGCCAGTACCAGGGCCGTCCCTATGAACACTGAAGCTTTCTTT. As protein: CASTRAVPMNTEAFF. The chain combines TRBV19 with TRBJ1-1; D is perhaps TRBD1 (5 bases). The CDR3 runs to 15 residues. Trimming pared 7 bases from V and 0 bases from J, leaving 15 bases between. Looked up from germline, CDR1 is LNHDA and CDR2 is SQIVND (reference sequence). The variable domain in full, with the rest retrieved from reference TRBV19 and TRBJ1-1, is DGGITQSPKYLFRKEGQNVTLSCEQNLNHDAMYWYRQDPGQGLRLIYYSQIVNDFQKGDIAEGYSVSREKKESFPLTVTSAQKNPTAFYLCASTRAVPMNTEAFFGQGTRLTVV.

V usage is TRBV7-8 and J usage is TRBJ2-7, with TRBD1 matching 7 bases. With 7 bases clipped from V and 7 bases from J, the junction kept 4 bases outside the gene matches. Germline CDR1 is SGHVS and CDR2 is FQNEAQ. The CDR3 length is 11 residues. This chain's CDR3 is CASTDRDEQYF. CDR3 nucleotides: TGTGCCAGCACCGACAGGGATGAGCAGTACTTC.

The V gene is TRBV5-1, the J gene TRBJ1-4; a possible D gene is TRBD1 (6 bases). Between the trimmed V and J ends, which lost 4 bases and 8 bases, there was a span of 12 bases. In germline, CDR1 is SGHRS, CDR2 YFSETQ. This CDR3 is 13 amino acids long. The CDR3 reads CASSIAGVEKLFF. DNA for the CDR3: TGCGCCAGCAGCATAGCAGGGGTCGAAAAACTGTTTTTT.

The genes are TRBV4-2 and TRBJ1-2; tentatively, D is TRBD1 (6 bases). Trimming took off 0 bases at V and 6 bases at J, with 11 bases between the two ends. CDR3 length equals 14 residues. Germline V gene data show CDR1 as LGHNA and CDR2 as YNFKEQ. CDR3 nucleotides: TGTGCCAGCAGCCAAGATCCACAGGGTGATGGCTACACCTTC. Translation: CASSQDPQGDGYTF.

The chain combines TRBV6-4 with TRBJ2-3, with D tentatively TRBD1 (5 bases). The CDR3 extends over 13 amino acids. The germline CDR1 and CDR2 sequences are MRHNA and SNTAGT. Trimming cost V 9 bases and J 5 bases, with 15 bases left between them. The CDR3 protein is CASSPRVGDTQYF. CDR3 DNA: TGTGCCAGTTCCCCCAGGGTTGGAGATACGCAGTATTTT.

About this clone: Other DNA sequences in the sample encode the same CDR3. The J gene is TRBJ2-5, the V gene TRBV7-9, with D maybe TRBD1 (6 bases). Trimming shortened V by 6 bases and J by 1 base, and 15 bases separated the two germline ends. The V gene's germline CDR1 is SEHNR and CDR2 FQNEAQ (reference sequence). This CDR3 contains 15 residues. The CDR3 sequence is CASSPDRPSQETQYF. CDR3 DNA sequence: TGTGCCAGCAGTCCCGACAGGCCAAGCCAAGAGACCCAGTACTTC.

The J gene is TRBJ1-1, the V gene TRBV28; TRBD1 aligns across 8 bases. The CDR3 has 15 residues. Germline values: CDR1 MDHEN, CDR2 SYDVKM. Trimming removed 5 bases from V and 1 base from J; junction bases left unmatched: 6. CDR3 bases: TGTGCCAGCAGTCCGAGGACAGGGTGGAACACTGAAGCTTTCTTT. This encodes CASSPRTGWNTEAFF.